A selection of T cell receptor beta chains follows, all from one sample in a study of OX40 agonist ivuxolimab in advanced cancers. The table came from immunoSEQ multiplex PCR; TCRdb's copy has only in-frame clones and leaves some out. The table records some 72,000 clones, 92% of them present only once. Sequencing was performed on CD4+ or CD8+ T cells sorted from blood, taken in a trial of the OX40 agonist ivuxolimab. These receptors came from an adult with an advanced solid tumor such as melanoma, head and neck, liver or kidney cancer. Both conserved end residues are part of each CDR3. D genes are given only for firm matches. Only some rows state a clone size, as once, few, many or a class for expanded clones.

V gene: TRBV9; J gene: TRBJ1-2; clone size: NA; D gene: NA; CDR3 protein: CASSPEEGRPKGGYTF; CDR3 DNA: TGTGCCAGCAGCCCCGAGGAGGGGAGGCCGAAGGGTGGCTACACCTTC
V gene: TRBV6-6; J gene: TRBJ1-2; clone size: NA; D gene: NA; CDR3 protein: CASRLDTLNYGYTF; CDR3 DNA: TGTGCCAGCAGACTAGACACTCTTAACTATGGCTACACCTTC
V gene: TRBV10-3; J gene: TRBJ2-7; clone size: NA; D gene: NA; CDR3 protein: CAISSQGYEQYF; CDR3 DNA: TGTGCCATCAGCTCACAGGGCTACGAGCAGTACTTC
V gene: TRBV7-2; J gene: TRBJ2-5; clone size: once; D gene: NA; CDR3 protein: CASSLAGTALETQYF; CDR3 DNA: TGTGCCAGCAGCTTGGCGGGGACAGCGTTAGAGACCCAGTACTTC
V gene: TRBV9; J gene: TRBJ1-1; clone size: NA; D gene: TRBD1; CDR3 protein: CASSAPQTGRGTEAFF; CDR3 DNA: TGTGCCAGCAGCGCGCCCCAGACAGGGAGAGGAACTGAAGCTTTCTTT
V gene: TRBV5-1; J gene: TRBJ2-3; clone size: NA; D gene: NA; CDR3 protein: CASSLEWRGQDTQYF; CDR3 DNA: TGCGCCAGCAGCTTGGAATGGAGGGGGCAAGATACGCAGTATTTT
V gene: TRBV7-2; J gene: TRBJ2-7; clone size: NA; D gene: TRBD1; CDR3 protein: CASSPGQGVYEQYF; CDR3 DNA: TGTGCCAGCAGCCCGGGACAGGGGGTCTACGAGCAGTACTTC
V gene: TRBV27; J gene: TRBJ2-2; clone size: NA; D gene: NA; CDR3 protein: CASSLEGIGTGELFF; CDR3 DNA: TGTGCCAGCAGTTTAGAGGGTATAGGCACCGGGGAGCTGTTTTTT
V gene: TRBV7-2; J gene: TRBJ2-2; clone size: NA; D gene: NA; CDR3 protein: CASSRRSSPVGGELFF; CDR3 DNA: TGTGCCAGCAGCCGGAGGAGCTCCCCGGTGGGCGGGGAGCTGTTTTTT
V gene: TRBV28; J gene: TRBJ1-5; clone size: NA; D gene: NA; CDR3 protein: CASSALEGVQPQHF; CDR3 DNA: TGTGCCAGCTCCGCCCTTGAGGGCGTTCAGCCCCAGCATTTT
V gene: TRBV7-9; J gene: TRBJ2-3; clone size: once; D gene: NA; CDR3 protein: CASSLTLSTDTQYF; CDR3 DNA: TGTGCCAGCAGCTTGACTCTAAGCACAGATACGCAGTATTTT
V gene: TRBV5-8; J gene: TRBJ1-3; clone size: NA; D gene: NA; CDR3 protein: CASSLDGQGAGNTIYF; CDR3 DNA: TGTGCCAGCAGCTTGGATGGGCAGGGTGCTGGAAACACCATATATTTT
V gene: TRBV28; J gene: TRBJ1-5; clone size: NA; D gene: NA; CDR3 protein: CASTLSNQPQHF; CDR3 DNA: TGTGCCAGCACCCTTAGCAATCAGCCCCAGCATTTT
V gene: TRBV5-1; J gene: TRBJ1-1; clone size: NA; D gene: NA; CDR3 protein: CASSLGGPLNTEAFF; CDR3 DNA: TGCGCCAGCAGCTTGGGAGGACCCCTGAACACTGAAGCTTTCTTT
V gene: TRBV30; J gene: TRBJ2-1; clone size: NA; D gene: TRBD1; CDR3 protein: CAWSVGQGAYNEQFF; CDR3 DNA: TGTGCCTGGAGTGTAGGACAGGGGGCCTACAATGAGCAGTTCTTC
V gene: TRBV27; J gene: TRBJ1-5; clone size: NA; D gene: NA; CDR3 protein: CASRGHSNQPQHF; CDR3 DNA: TGTGCCAGCAGAGGCCATAGCAATCAGCCCCAGCATTTT
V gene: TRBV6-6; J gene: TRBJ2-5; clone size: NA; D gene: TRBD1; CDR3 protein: CASTGGWETQYF; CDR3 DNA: TGTGCCAGTACAGGGGGCTGGGAGACCCAGTACTTC
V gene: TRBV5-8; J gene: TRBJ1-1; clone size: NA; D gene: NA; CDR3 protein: CASSLGARYTEAFF; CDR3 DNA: TGTGCCAGCAGCTTGGGGGCTCGGTACACTGAAGCTTTCTTT
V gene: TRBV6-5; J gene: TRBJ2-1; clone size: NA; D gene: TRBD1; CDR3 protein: CASSRQGAANEQFF; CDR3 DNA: TGTGCCAGCAGTCGACAGGGGGCGGCCAATGAGCAGTTCTTC
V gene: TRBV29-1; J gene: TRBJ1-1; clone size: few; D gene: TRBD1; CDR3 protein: CSVSGTGIEAFF; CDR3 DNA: TGCAGCGTTTCCGGGACAGGGATTGAAGCTTTCTTT
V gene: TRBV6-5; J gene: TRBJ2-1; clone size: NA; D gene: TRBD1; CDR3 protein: CASSSRTGSYNEQFF; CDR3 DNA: TGTGCCAGCAGTTCTAGGACAGGGAGCTACAATGAGCAGTTCTTC
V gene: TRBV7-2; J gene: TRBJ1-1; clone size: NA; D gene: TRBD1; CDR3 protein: CASSLRQGAEGGAFF; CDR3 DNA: TGTGCCAGCAGCCTCCGACAGGGGGCCGAAGGTGGAGCTTTCTTT
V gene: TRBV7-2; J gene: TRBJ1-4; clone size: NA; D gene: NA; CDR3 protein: CASSRSRQPNEKLFF; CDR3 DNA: TGTGCCAGCAGCCGCTCGCGGCAGCCTAATGAAAAACTGTTTTTT
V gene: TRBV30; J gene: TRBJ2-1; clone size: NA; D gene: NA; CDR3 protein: CACTRLNEQFF; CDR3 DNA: TGTGCCTGCACAAGGTTGAATGAGCAGTTCTTC
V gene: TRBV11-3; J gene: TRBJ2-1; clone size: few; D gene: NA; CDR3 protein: CASSPGWVSGHDYNEQFF; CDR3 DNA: TGTGCCAGCAGTCCCGGCTGGGTTAGCGGCCACGACTACAATGAGCAGTTCTTC
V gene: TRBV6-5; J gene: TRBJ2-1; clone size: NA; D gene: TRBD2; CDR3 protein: CASSYHGTSGRGEQFF; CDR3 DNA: TGTGCCAGCAGTTACCATGGGACTAGCGGGAGAGGTGAGCAGTTCTTC
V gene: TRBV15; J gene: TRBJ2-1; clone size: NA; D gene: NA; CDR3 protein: CATTRDQTYNEQFF; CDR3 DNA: TGTGCCACCACCAGGGACCAAACCTACAATGAGCAGTTCTTC
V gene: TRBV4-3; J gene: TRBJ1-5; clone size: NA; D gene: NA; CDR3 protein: CASSQSTVVGNQPQHF; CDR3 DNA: TGCGCCAGCAGCCAATCGACGGTCGTTGGCAATCAGCCCCAGCATTTT
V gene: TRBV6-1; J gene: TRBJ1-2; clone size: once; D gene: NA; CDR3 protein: CASSYRELEGYTF; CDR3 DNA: TGTGCCAGCAGCTACAGGGAGTTAGAGGGCTACACCTTC
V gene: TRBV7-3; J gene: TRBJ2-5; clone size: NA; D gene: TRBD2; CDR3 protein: CASSSGLAGGNQETQYF; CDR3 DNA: TGTGCCAGCAGCTCCGGACTAGCGGGAGGCAACCAAGAGACCCAGTACTTC
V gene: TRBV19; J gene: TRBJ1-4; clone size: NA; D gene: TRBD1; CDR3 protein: CASRQGGTEEKLFF; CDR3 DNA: TGTGCCAGTCGACAGGGAGGAACAGAAGAAAAACTGTTTTTT